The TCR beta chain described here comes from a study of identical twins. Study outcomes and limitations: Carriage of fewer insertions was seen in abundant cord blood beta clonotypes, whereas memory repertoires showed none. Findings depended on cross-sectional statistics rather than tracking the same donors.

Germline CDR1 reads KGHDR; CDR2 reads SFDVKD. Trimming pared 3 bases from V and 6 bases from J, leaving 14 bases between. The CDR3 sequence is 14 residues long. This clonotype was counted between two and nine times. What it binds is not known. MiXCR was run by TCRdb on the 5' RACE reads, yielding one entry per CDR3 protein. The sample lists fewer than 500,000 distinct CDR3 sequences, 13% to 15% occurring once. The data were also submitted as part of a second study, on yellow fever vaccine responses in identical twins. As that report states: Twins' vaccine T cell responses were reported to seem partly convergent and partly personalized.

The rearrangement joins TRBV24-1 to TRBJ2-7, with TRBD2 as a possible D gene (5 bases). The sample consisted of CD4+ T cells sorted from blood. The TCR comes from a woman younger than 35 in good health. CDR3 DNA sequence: TGTGCCACCAGTGATCCCCTACTAGGCGGCGAGCAGTACTTC. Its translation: CATSDPLLGGEQYF.